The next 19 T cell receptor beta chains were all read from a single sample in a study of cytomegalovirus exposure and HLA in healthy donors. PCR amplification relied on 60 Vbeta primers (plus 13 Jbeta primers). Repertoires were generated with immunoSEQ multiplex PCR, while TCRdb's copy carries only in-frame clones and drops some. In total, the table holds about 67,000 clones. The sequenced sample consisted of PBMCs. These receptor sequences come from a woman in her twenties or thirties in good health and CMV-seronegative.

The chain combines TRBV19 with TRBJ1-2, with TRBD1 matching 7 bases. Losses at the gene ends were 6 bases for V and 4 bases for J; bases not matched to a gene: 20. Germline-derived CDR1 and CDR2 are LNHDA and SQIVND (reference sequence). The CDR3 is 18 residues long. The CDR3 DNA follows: TGTGCCAGTAGCCCTAAAGACAGGGAGACTTGGCTTCTCTATGGCTACACCTTC. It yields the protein CASSPKDRETWLLYGYTF.

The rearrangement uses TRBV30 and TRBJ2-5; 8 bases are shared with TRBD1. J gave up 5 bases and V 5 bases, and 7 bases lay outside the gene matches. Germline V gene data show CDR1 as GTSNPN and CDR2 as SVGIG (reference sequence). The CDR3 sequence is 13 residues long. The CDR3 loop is CAWVRGRVETQYF. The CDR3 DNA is TGTGCCTGGGTCAGGGGGCGCGTCGAGACCCAGTACTTC.

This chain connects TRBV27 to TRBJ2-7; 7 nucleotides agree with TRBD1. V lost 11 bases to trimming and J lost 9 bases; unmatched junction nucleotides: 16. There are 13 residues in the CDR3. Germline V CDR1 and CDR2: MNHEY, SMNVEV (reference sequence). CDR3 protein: CACLQGSPLGQYF. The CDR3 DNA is TGTGCCTGCCTACAGGGGTCCCCTTTAGGGCAGTACTTC.

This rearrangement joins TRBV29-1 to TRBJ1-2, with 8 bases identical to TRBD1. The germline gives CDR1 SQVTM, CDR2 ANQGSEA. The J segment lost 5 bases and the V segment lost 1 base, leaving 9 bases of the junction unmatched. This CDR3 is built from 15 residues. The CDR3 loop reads CSVEVQGARGYGYTF. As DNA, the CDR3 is TGCAGCGTTGAAGTTCAGGGGGCCCGAGGATATGGCTACACCTTC.

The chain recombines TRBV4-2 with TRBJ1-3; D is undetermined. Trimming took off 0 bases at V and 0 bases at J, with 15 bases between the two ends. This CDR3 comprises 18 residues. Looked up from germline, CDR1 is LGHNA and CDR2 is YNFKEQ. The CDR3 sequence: CASSQDLPRPTSGNTIYF. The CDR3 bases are TGTGCCAGCAGCCAAGATTTGCCCAGGCCAACCTCTGGAAACACCATATATTTT.

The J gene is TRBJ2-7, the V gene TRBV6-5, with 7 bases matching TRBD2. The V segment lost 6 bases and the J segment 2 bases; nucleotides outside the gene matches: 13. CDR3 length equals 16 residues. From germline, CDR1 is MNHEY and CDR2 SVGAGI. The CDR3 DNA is TGTGCCAGCAGCTACCTTCAAACTAGCGTACCCTACGAGCAGTACTTC. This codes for CASSYLQTSVPYEQYF.

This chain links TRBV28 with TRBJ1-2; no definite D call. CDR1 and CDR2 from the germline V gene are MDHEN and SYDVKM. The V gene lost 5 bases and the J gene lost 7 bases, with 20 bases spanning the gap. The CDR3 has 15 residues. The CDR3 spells CASSARGLSYAGYTF. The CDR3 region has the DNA TGTGCCAGCAGTGCGCGAGGGTTATCTTATGCTGGCTACACCTTC.

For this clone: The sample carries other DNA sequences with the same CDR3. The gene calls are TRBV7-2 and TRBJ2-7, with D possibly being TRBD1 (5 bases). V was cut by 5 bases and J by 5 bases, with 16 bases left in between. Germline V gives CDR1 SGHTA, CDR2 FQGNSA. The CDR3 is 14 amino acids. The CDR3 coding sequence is TGTGCCAGCAGCCAATCACCGACAGCTAACGAGCAGTACTTC. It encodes CASSQSPTANEQYF. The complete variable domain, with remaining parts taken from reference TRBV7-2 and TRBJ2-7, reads GAGVSQSPSNKVTEKGKDVELRCDPISGHTALYWYRQSLGQGLEFLIYFQGNSAPDKSGLPSDRFSAERTGGSVSTLTIQRTQQEDSAVYLCASSQSPTANEQYFGPGTRLTVT.

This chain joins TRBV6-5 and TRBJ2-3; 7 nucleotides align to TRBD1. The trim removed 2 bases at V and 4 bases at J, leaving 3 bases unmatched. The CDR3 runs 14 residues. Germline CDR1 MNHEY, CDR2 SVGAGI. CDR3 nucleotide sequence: TGTGCCAGCAGTTACGGCCAGGGGGCAGATACGCAGTATTTT. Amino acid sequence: CASSYGQGADTQYF.

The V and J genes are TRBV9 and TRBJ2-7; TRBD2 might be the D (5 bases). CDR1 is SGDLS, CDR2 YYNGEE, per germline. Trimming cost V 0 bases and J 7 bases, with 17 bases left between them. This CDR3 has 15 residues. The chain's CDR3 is CASSVDGGGVREQYF. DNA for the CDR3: TGTGCCAGCAGCGTAGATGGAGGTGGGGTACGGGAGCAGTACTTC.

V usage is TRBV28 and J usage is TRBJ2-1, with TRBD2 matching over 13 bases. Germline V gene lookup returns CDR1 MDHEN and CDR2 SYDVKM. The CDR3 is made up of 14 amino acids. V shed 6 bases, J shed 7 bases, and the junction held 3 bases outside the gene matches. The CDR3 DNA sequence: TGTGCCAGCAGGACTAGCGGGAGGAGGAATGAGCAGTTCTTC. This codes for CASRTSGRRNEQFF.

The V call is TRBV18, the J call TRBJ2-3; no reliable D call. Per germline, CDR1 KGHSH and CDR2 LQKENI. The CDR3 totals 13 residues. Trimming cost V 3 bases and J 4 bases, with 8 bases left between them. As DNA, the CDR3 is TGTGCCAGCTCACCTCAAGAGGCAGATACGCAGTATTTT. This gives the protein CASSPQEADTQYF.

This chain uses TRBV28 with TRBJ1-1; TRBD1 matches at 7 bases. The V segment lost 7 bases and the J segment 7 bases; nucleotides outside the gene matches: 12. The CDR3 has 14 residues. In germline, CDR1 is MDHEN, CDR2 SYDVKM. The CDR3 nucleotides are TGTGCCAGCAACAAAAGAGGGGGCAGGTATGAAGCTTTCTTT. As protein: CASNKRGGRYEAFF.

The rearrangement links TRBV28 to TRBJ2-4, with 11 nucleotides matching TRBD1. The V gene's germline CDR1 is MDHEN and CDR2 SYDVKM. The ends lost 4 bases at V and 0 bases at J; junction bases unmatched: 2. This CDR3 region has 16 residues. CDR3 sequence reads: CASSWTGGLAKNIQYF. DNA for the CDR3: TGTGCCAGCAGTTGGACAGGGGGCCTAGCCAAAAACATTCAGTACTTC.

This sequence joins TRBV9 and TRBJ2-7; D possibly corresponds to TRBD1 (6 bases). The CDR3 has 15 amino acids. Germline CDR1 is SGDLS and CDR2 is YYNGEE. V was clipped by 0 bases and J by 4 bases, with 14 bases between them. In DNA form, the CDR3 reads TGTGCCAGCAGCGTAGATGGGGGCTCCGATTACGAGCAGTACTTC. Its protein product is CASSVDGGSDYEQYF.

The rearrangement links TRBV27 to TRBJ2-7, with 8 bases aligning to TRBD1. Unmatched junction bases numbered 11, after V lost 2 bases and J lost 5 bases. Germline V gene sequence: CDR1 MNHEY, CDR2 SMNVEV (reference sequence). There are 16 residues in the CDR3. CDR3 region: CASSLNRWDRLHEQYF. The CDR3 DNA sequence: TGTGCCAGCAGTTTAAATCGGTGGGACAGGCTCCACGAGCAGTACTTC.

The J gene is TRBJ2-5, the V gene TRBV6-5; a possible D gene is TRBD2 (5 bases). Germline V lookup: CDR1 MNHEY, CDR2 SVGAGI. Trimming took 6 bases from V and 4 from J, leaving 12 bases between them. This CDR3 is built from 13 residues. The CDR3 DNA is TGTGCCAGCAGGAAACTAGGATCAGAGACCCAGTACTTC. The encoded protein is CASRKLGSETQYF.

This chain's CDR3 is CSVGYIAGGLQYF. CDR3 in DNA: TGCAGCGTGGGATACATAGCGGGGGGCCTGCAGTACTTC. The V gene is TRBV29-1, the J gene TRBJ2-7; 10 nucleotides agree with TRBD2. Germline V gene sequence: CDR1 SQVTM, CDR2 ANQGSEA. The CDR3 covers 13 residues. With V trimmed by 6 bases and J by 9 bases, 11 bases remained unmatched.

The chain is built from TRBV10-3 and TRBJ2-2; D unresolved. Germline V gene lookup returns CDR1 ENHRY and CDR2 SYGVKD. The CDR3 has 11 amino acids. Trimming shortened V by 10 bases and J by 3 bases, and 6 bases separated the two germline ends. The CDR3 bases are TGTGCCACCACATACACCGGGGAGCTGTTTTTT. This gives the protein CATTYTGELFF.